The present T cell receptor (beta chain) was sequenced within a study of beta chain features in type 1 diabetes (dated by TCRdb to the late 2010s). For context, the study as a whole: Mean age, gender distribution, total cell number and subset yield were not different between patients and healthy donors. A total of 107,917,701 sorted cells were examined across all samples, and the number of cells per subset was strongly correlated with RNA yield. The study compared TCRB repertoires of sorted circulating CD4+ T cell subsets between recently diagnosed type 1 diabetes patients and matched healthy donors. Whereas all 28 donors provided naive and central memory subsets, regulatory and stem cell-like memory subsets were isolated from just 8 patients and roughly 8 healthy donors.

This clone was observed a handful of times. Its antigen specificity is not known. No qualities accompany the bases; no much larger clone lies one base away. Each donor gave one peripheral blood draw, approximately 120 mL on average, collected into heparinised tubes. A BD FACSAria II and a panel including CD45RO, CCR7, CD25, CD127, CD95 and CD27 were used to sort naive, central memory, regulatory and stem cell-like memory CD4+ T cells. Every sorted population had a purity above 98%. PBMCs were isolated immediately by Lymphoprep density gradient centrifugation and stained directly without culture. So that batch effects would be minimized, each experiment stained and sorted samples in pairs, pairing one healthy donor with one patient. The CDR3 measures 11 amino acids from cysteine to phenylalanine. Kept here is only the CDR3 DNA, which spans 33 bases and is read in frame from base 1. The trim is 10 bases for V and 5 bases for J, with a gap of 11 bases between the germline ends. Taken from the germline V gene (reference sequence), the CDR1 and CDR2 loops are SEHNR and FQNEAQ.

What the research found in general, with its limitations: Shorter templates might be favored by PCR, yet because patient and control samples were amplified and corrected together, any such skew would affect both groups equally. Because cDNA was sequenced instead of genomic DNA, activated cells with high expression could be over-represented, although the groups did not differ in activation or CD3 levels. At VDJ recombination sites, patients with type 1 diabetes made fewer insertions and deleted more nucleotides, a pattern implying thymic rearrangement abnormalities. Naive, central memory and regulatory TCRB repertoires appeared to be more alike among patients than among healthy donors. Because the HLA sub-analyses included only small numbers of individuals, any influence of HLA type on TCRB rearrangement was left unresolved. In all four CD4+ subsets, TCRB CDR3 length was moderately but significantly shorter in type 1 diabetes patients.

The High Capacity cDNA Reverse Transcription Kit was used to reverse transcribe all of the isolated RNA, meaning that expressed TCRB transcripts were what got sequenced. Deep immunoSEQ sequencing was performed on naive, central memory and regulatory T cell samples, with an average of about 3.57 million total reads per sample. After sorted cells were lysed in RLT buffer, RNA was extracted with DNase-treated RNeasy Micro or Mini kits, with the choice depending on cell number. To prevent cross-contamination, every cell subset was processed on its own, while patient and healthy donor samples were processed together. The immunoSEQ multiplex PCR was used to amplify TCRB sequences from cDNA, yielding 87-bp fragments that span the CDR3 region. The amplicons were sequenced using the Illumina HiSeq platform. Per the authors' processing: PCR bias was computationally corrected using synthetic template baselines, reads within Hamming distance 2 were collapsed, and singletons that could not be merged were discarded. Reads were aligned to IMGT to assign V, D and J genes, CDR3 length, and insertions or deletions at six rearrangement sites. Within each subset, clonotype counts were normalized to sorted cell number, after which true diversity and Gini coefficients were computed with the tcR R package. Repertoire sharing was quantified using the overlap coefficient calculated on TCRB nucleotide sequences. As a proxy for the pre-selection repertoire, out-of-frame TCRB sequences from naive cells were analyzed. TCRdb took over this immuneACCESS table, retaining in-frame rearrangements with V and J assigned. Such tables are incomplete; in checked studies, under half of the missing clones stem from an unresolved V gene, and the remainder is unexplained. D and trimming come from the DNA, and the V and J calls and clone size come from that table. This sample is represented by some 700,000 clones; around an eighth of them were singletons. The ten largest clones take up 0.022% of the sample.

The receptor was derived from a man aged 18 to 35 with type 1 diabetes. The sequenced sample was naive CD4+ T cells from blood. This specimen's cell subset or site label, per the study, means: true naive CD4+ T cells. The chain is encoded by TRBV7-9 joined to TRBJ1-1; confidence is insufficient to name the D gene. Read as DNA, the sequence is TGTGCCACCGAGGGTGAGACTGAAGCTTTCTTT. Its product reads: CATEGETEAFF.